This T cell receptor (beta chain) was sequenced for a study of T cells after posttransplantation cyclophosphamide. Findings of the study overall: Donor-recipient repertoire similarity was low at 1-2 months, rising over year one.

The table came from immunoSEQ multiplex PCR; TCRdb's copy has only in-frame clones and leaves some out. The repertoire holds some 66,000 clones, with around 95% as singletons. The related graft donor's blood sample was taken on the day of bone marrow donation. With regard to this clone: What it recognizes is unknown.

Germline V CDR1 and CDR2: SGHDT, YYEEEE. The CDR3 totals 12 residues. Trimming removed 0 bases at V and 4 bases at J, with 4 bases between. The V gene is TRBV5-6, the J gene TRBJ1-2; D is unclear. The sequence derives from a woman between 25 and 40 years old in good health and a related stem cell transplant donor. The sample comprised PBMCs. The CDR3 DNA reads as TGTGCCAGCAGCTTGGCGGTCTATGGCTACACCTTC. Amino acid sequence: CASSLAVYGYTF.